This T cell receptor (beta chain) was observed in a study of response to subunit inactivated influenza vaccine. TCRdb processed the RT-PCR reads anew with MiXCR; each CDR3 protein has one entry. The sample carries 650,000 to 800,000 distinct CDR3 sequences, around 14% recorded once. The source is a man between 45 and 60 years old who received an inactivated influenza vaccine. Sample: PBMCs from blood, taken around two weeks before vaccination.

DNA for the CDR3: TGCGCCAGCAGTGACTCTCCCTATGGCGGGCGCTACACCTTC. Translated: CASSDSPYGGRYTF. V usage is TRBV10-1 and J usage is TRBJ1-2; no clear D gene. CDR1 WNHNN and CDR2 SYGVQD come from the germline V gene (reference sequence). Trimming took off 3 bases at V and 9 bases at J, with 17 bases between the two ends. The CDR3 sequence is 14 residues long.